This T cell receptor (beta chain) was documented in a study of CD8 T cells in ankylosing spondylitis. This clonotype turned up a few times. Its specificity is unknown. The TCR beta libraries were generated through quantitative 5'-RACE incorporating molecular barcodes. From the 5' RACE reads, TCRdb called clonotypes with MiXCR, one entry per CDR3 protein. The sample records roughly 180,000 distinct CDR3 sequences, 8.5% to 10% being singletons. General study results and limits: Clones linked with disease were CD8+ and fairly uncommon in the peripheral blood. In ankylosing spondylitis blood, a motif of about 8 highly homologous TCR beta variants appeared characteristic.

Trimming took off 0 bases at V and 2 bases at J, with 12 bases between the two ends. CDR1 is SGDLS and CDR2 is YYNGEE in the germline V gene. This CDR3 is 15 amino acids long. The TCR comes from a female donor with ankylosing spondylitis or in good health (not recorded which). Input material: blood, either unsorted or a sorted T cell fraction (not recorded which). The V and J genes are TRBV9 and TRBJ2-7; D not certain. CDR3: CASSVGTSKAYEQYF. The CDR3 DNA sequence: TGTGCCAGCAGCGTAGGGACCTCGAAGGCCTACGAGCAGTACTTC.